Listed here is a single TCR beta chain. These data are taken from a study of T cells in Graves' hyperthyroidism and ophthalmopathy. This CDR3 is built from 16 residues. V lost 5 bases and J lost 0, with 16 bases in between. Germline loops: CDR1 LNHDA, CDR2 SQIVND (reference sequence). Clinical symptoms, serum thyroxine, TRAb, thyroid ultrasound and orbital computed tomography informed diagnoses. Amplification yielded TCR beta CDR3 regions, with RNA transcripts as the source. The HTBI set primed first-round TCR CDR3 RT-PCR. TCRdb itself ran the multiplex PCR reads through MiXCR, one entry per CDR3 protein. Of around 620,000 distinct CDR3 sequences listed, around 16% are singletons.

The source of this sequence is a woman aged 30 to 39 with Graves' hyperthyroidism. Specimen: blood. The chain recombines TRBV19 with TRBJ2-5; no firm D call. CDR3 loop: CASSAQTRAYQETQYF. CDR3 in DNA: TGTGCCAGTAGTGCCCAGACCCGGGCCTACCAAGAGACCCAGTACTTC.